This entry concerns a single T cell receptor beta chain. Original processing methods: Estimated nucleated cell counts came from reference gene primer amplification. Generated by immunoSEQ multiplex PCR, the TCRdb table keeps only in-frame clones and is missing some. That table furnishes V, J and clone size, whereas the DNA furnished D and trimming. The sample carries 150,000 to 200,000 clones, 86% recorded once. Trimming at V came to 2 bases and at J to 3 bases, leaving 3 bases not matched to a gene. This CDR3 is 15 amino acids long. Germline loops: CDR1 SGHNT, CDR2 YYREEE (reference sequence). These data are taken from a study of blood T cell repertoires in COVID-19. For the study at large: Acute and convalescent COVID-19 specimens originated in the United States, Italy and Spain.

This TCR derives from an older woman with COVID-19, enrolled during active disease. The sequencing input was peripheral blood. The chain employs TRBV5-4 and TRBJ2-1; TRBD2 matches 9 bases. Written as DNA, the CDR3 is TGTGCCAGCAGCTTTCTGACTAGCGGCTACAATGAGCAGTTCTTC. This sequence encodes CASSFLTSGYNEQFF.